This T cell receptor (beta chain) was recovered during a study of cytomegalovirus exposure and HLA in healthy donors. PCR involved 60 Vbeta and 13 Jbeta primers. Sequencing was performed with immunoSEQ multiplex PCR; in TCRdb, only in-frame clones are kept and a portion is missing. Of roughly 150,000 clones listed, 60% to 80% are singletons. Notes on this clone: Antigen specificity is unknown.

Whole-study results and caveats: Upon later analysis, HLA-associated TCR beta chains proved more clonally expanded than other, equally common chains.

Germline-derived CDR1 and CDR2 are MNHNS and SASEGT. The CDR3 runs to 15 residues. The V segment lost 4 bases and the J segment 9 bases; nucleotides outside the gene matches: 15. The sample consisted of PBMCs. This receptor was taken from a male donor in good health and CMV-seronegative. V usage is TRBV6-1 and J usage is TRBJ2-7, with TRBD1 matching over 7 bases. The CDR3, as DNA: TGTGCCAGCAGTGTGAAGGGGGCGACCCTGACAGGGCAGTACTTC. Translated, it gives CASSVKGATLTGQYF.